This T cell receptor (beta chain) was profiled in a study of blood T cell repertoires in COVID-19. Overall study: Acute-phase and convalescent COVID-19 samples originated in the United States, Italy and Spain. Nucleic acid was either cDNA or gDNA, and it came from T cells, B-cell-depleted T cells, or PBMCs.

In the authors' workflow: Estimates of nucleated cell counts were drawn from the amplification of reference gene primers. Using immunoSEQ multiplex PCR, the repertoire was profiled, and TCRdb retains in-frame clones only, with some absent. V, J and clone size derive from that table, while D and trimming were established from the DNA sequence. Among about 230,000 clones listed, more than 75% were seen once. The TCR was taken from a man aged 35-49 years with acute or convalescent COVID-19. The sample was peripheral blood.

The CDR3 sequence: CASSLAGGPSNEQFF. DNA of the CDR3: TGTGCCAGCAGTTTGGCGGGGGGGCCGAGCAATGAGCAGTTCTTC. The chain combines TRBV27 with TRBJ2-1; TRBD2 aligns across 9 bases. Germline trimming cut 3 bases from V and 6 bases from J; bases unmatched to any gene: 6. The CDR3 extends over 15 amino acids. Germline V CDR1 and CDR2: MNHEY, SMNVEV (reference sequence).